These 10 T cell receptor beta chains were sequenced from one sample in a study of monozygotic twins with inflammatory bowel disease (dated by TCRdb to about 2019). The library was produced with 5' RACE. The reads were generated on an Illumina HiSeq 2500. After the reads were reprocessed by TCRdb, one entry was made per CDR3 protein sequence, with no DNA. This sample's table lists over 150,000 distinct CDR3 sequences. The ten largest clonotypes hold approximately 3% of the sample. The sequenced sample was blood. The receptors shown here come from a human donor with ulcerative colitis or Crohn's disease, or a healthy co-twin of an affected twin (not recorded which).

J is TRBJ2-3 and V is TRBV5-1; the TRBD1 assignment by TCRdb is unverifiable without DNA. Germline lookup yields CDR1 SGHRS and CDR2 YFSETQ. The CDR3 has 15 amino acids. The CDR3 here is CASSLGDREPDTQYF.

The chain joins TRBV29-1 to TRBJ2-2; the D call from TCRdb, TRBD1, cannot be confirmed without DNA. The germline CDR1 and CDR2 sequences are SQVTM and ANQGSEA. This CDR3 is built from 14 residues. CDR3: CSVDEAGGVGELFF.

The chain joins TRBV14 to TRBJ2-6; TCRdb names TRBD1, which stays unverified in the absence of DNA. The CDR3 is made up of 19 amino acids. Germline V gives CDR1 SGHDN, CDR2 FVKESK. CDR3 protein: CASSDVPGQRFCGANVLTF.

J is TRBJ2-3 and V is TRBV29-1; no DNA is available, so the TRBD2 call from TCRdb remains unchecked. Germline CDR1 reads SQVTM; CDR2 reads ANQGSEA. The length of the CDR3 is 13 residues. The CDR3 sequence is CSGSGRARDTQYF.

The chain carries TRBV12-3 or TRBV12-4 and TRBJ1-2; with no DNA, the TCRdb D assignment of TRBD1 cannot be verified. This CDR3 region has 13 residues. CDR3 residues: CASSYREDYGYTF.

The chain carries TRBV29-1 and TRBJ1-5; the TCRdb call, TRBD1, lacks DNA for checking. Germline loops: CDR1 SQVTM, CDR2 ANQGSEA. The CDR3 runs to 14 residues. CDR3 in amino acids: CSVMGQGNNQPQHF.

CDR3 loop: CASSYGDVRETQYF. V gene TRBV6-2 or TRBV6-3 combines with J gene TRBJ2-5; the D call of TRBD1 rests on TCRdb alone, since no DNA is present to check it. The CDR3 spans 14 residues. CDR1 and CDR2 from the germline V gene are MNHEY and SVGEGT.

The chain combines TRBV5-1 with TRBJ2-3. Per germline, CDR1 SGHRS and CDR2 YFSETQ. The CDR3 has 14 amino acids. The CDR3 loop is CASSKDGFTDTQYF.

The genes are TRBV28 and TRBJ2-1; absent DNA, TCRdb's TRBD2 call cannot be checked. CDR3 length: 14 amino acids. From germline, CDR1 is MDHEN and CDR2 SYDVKM. The CDR3 is CASSFLEGTMKQFF.

The chain combines TRBV7-9 with TRBJ2-3; TCRdb outputs TRBD1, but without DNA this stays unchecked. The CDR3 runs to 15 residues. CDR1 is SEHNR and CDR2 is FQNEAQ in the germline V gene (reference sequence). CDR3 in amino acids: CASSTQTGGADTQYF.